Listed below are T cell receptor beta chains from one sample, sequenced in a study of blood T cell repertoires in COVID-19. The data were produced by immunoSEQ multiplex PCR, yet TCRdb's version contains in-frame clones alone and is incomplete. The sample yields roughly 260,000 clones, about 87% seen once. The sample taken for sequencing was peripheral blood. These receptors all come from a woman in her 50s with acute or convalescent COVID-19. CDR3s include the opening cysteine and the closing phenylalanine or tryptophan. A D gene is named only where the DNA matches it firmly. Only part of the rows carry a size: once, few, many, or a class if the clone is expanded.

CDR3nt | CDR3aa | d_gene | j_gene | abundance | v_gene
TGTGCCAGCAGCTTGGCAGGATATAATTCACCCCTCCACTTT | CASSLAGYNSPLHF | - | TRBJ1-6 | once | TRBV5-4
TGTGCCAGCAGGGGAGGACTAGCGGGAGTACGCTACGAGCAGTACTTC | CASRGGLAGVRYEQYF | TRBD2 | TRBJ2-7 | - | TRBV6-6
TGTGCCAGCAGCTTAGGGACATGGATTACTCAGGGCAATCAGCCCCAGCATTTT | CASSLGTWITQGNQPQHF | - | TRBJ1-5 | - | TRBV7-2
TGTGCCAGTAGTGTGTACGGAGGCGGTGAAAAACTGTTTTTT | CASSVYGGGEKLFF | - | TRBJ1-4 | - | TRBV19
TGTGCCAGCAGCCCCGGACAGGGGAACTATGGCTACACCTTC | CASSPGQGNYGYTF | TRBD1 | TRBJ1-2 | - | TRBV3-1/TRBV3-2
TGTGCCAGCAGGCGATCGACAGGGCTTTCCTACAATGAGCAGTTCTTC | CASRRSTGLSYNEQFF | TRBD1 | TRBJ2-1 | once | TRBV7-3
TGTGCCACCAGCAGAGAGTCGCGGGTGGGTCAGCCCCAGCATTTT | CATSRESRVGQPQHF | - | TRBJ1-5 | - | TRBV15
TGTGCCAGCAGTGAAGTGAGCGGGCAGATGGACACTGAAGCTTTCTTT | CASSEVSGQMDTEAFF | - | TRBJ1-1 | - | TRBV6-1
TGTGCCAGCAGTAGAGGACAAGGTGGCTACACCTTC | CASSRGQGGYTF | - | TRBJ1-2 | - | TRBV27
TGTGCCAGCAGTCCCGGACAGGGGCAGTGGTCCTACGAGCAGTACTTC | CASSPGQGQWSYEQYF | TRBD1 | TRBJ2-7 | - | TRBV25-1
TGCAGTGCTAGTGCCCCCCTTAGCGGGAGTTACGACGGGGAGCTGTTTTTT | CSASAPLSGSYDGELFF | TRBD2 | TRBJ2-2 | - | TRBV20-1
TGTGCCAGCAGTTACGGGACTAGCGGGAACCACAATGAGCAGTTCTTC | CASSYGTSGNHNEQFF | TRBD2 | TRBJ2-1 | once | TRBV6-2/TRBV6-3
TGTGCCAGCAGTGGATCGACAGGGGGGATAGATACGCAGTATTTT | CASSGSTGGIDTQYF | TRBD1 | TRBJ2-3 | - | TRBV2
TGTGCCAGCAGTTACGTAGATCAGCCCCAGCATTTT | CASSYVDQPQHF | - | TRBJ1-5 | - | TRBV6-2/TRBV6-3
TGCGCCAGCAGCTTGTTGAGTAGTGGGGCCAACGTCCTGACTTTC | CASSLLSSGANVLTF | - | TRBJ2-6 | - | TRBV5-1
TGCGCCAGCAGCTTGACAGGGTCCCCTGAAGCTTTCTTT | CASSLTGSPEAFF | - | TRBJ1-1 | once | TRBV5-1
TGCGCCAGCAGCTGGGCCCCTGGGACACCAACCGGGGAGCTGTTTTTT | CASSWAPGTPTGELFF | - | TRBJ2-2 | - | TRBV5-1
TGTGCCAGCAGCCCGCCGGGACACAATAATTCACCCCTCCACTTT | CASSPPGHNNSPLHF | - | TRBJ1-6 | - | TRBV3-1/TRBV3-2
TGTGCCAGCAGCTTACGCGGGAGAAACACCGGGGAGCTGTTTTTT | CASSLRGRNTGELFF | TRBD2 | TRBJ2-2 | - | TRBV7-8
TGTGCCAGTAAAAGGACAGGGGACAATCAGCCCCAGCATTTT | CASKRTGDNQPQHF | TRBD1 | TRBJ1-5 | - | TRBV19
TGTGCCATCATGCCTAGCGGTTACAATGAGCAGTTCTTC | CAIMPSGYNEQFF | TRBD2 | TRBJ2-1 | - | TRBV10-3
TGTGCCAGTAGGGCGTGGGGCGGTTCCTACAATGAGCAGTTCTTC | CASRAWGGSYNEQFF | - | TRBJ2-1 | - | TRBV19
TGTGCCAGCACCGACAGGGGAACCTCTGGAAACACCATATATTTT | CASTDRGTSGNTIYF | TRBD1 | TRBJ1-3 | - | TRBV28
TGTGCCAGCAGCGTAGGAAGCCCACTAGCGACCGGATACGAGCAGTACTTC | CASSVGSPLATGYEQYF | TRBD2 | TRBJ2-7 | - | TRBV9
TGTGCCAGCAGTTACGGGGCGAGCGCAGATACGCAGTATTTT | CASSYGASADTQYF | - | TRBJ2-3 | - | TRBV6-5
TGTGCCAGCAGTTTGTTGGGGGGTGGTACCGGGGAGCTGTTTTTT | CASSLLGGGTGELFF | - | TRBJ2-2 | - | TRBV28
TGTGCCAGCAGTTTTATGGGGGGCACTGAAGCTTTCTTT | CASSFMGGTEAFF | - | TRBJ1-1 | - | TRBV28
TGTGCCAGCAGCGCCCCCGGGGGGAACTGGGACACCGTTAGCACAGATACGCAGTATTTT | CASSAPGGNWDTVSTDTQYF | - | TRBJ2-3 | - | TRBV28
TGTGCCACAAGGGGACAGGGAAACACTGAAGCTTTCTTT | CATRGQGNTEAFF | TRBD1 | TRBJ1-1 | once | TRBV15
TGCGCCAGCGGTATGGGACAGGTAGGCGATGAGCAGTTCTTC | CASGMGQVGDEQFF | TRBD1 | TRBJ2-1 | - | TRBV5-1
TGTGCCAGCAGCCTAGGGGGCAATGAAAAACTGTTTTTT | CASSLGGNEKLFF | TRBD1 | TRBJ1-4 | - | TRBV7-2
TGTGCCAGCTCACCCCAGGGGAAGGAGCCCCAGCATTTT | CASSPQGKEPQHF | - | TRBJ1-5 | few | TRBV18
TGTGCCAGCAGGGGAGAGGGGGTGTTGGAGCAGTACTTC | CASRGEGVLEQYF | - | TRBJ2-7 | - | TRBV25-1
TGTGCCAGCAGCCTTCCAATAGGGGCTGAAGCTTTCTTT | CASSLPIGAEAFF | - | TRBJ1-1 | - | TRBV3-1/TRBV3-2
TGTGCCAGCAGCCAAGTAGCGGGAGCCTCCTACAATGAGCAGTTCTTC | CASSQVAGASYNEQFF | TRBD2 | TRBJ2-1 | - | TRBV14
TGTGCCAGCAGCTTAGCGGTCCAGGGGGCGCGTGGCTACACCTTC | CASSLAVQGARGYTF | TRBD1 | TRBJ1-2 | - | TRBV7-9
TGTGCCAGCACTATTAGCGGGGTGAACACCGGGGAGCTGTTTTTT | CASTISGVNTGELFF | TRBD2 | TRBJ2-2 | - | TRBV6-5
TGTGCCAGCAGCAAACAGGGACAGGTACTCGGGGGCAATCAGCCCCAGCATTTT | CASSKQGQVLGGNQPQHF | TRBD1 | TRBJ1-5 | - | TRBV5-6
TGTGCCAGCAGCTTAAGGGTCGGGGGGGGCCAAGAGACCCAGTACTTC | CASSLRVGGGQETQYF | TRBD2 | TRBJ2-5 | - | TRBV7-8
TGTGCCAGCAGTTTACAAGGACAGCTAACCTACGAGCAGTACTTC | CASSLQGQLTYEQYF | - | TRBJ2-7 | once | TRBV27
TGTGCCAGCAGTTTCGGTGCCTACCAAGAGACCCAGTACTTC | CASSFGAYQETQYF | - | TRBJ2-5 | - | TRBV28
TGCGCCAGCAGCCAAGGGACAGATCAGCCCCAGCATTTT | CASSQGTDQPQHF | TRBD1 | TRBJ1-5 | - | TRBV5-1
TGCGCCAGCACCCAACTCGACCGAGGGGAAAAACTGTTTTTT | CASTQLDRGEKLFF | - | TRBJ1-4 | - | TRBV5-1
TGTGCAAGTCGTTCCAAATTGACGGGAAACACAGATACGCAGTATTTT | CASRSKLTGNTDTQYF | - | TRBJ2-3 | - | TRBV12-2
TGTGCCAGCAGTGACAGGACGAACACCGGGGAGCTGTTTTTT | CASSDRTNTGELFF | - | TRBJ2-2 | once | TRBV6-1
TGTGCCAGCTCACCATTGGCCGGACAGGTCACTGAAGCTTTCTTT | CASSPLAGQVTEAFF | TRBD1 | TRBJ1-1 | - | TRBV18